This TCR beta chain was captured in a study of blood T cell repertoires in COVID-19. Libraries were prepared by immunoSEQ multiplex PCR; TCRdb keeps only in-frame clonotypes and omits some of them. This table holds roughly 70,000 clones, roughly 71% found once. The CDR3 runs 15 residues. CDR1 and CDR2 (germline): SGHVS, FNYEAQ. With V trimmed by 5 bases and J by 4 bases, 5 bases remained unmatched. Sequencing was performed on peripheral blood. The TCR sequence derives from a man in his fifties or sixties with COVID-19, enrolled during active disease. The genes are TRBV7-6 and TRBJ2-2, with 9 bases fitting TRBD1. For the CDR3, the DNA is TGTGCCAGCAGCCCCGGGACAGGGCGCACCGGGGAGCTGTTTTTT. The encoded protein is CASSPGTGRTGELFF.